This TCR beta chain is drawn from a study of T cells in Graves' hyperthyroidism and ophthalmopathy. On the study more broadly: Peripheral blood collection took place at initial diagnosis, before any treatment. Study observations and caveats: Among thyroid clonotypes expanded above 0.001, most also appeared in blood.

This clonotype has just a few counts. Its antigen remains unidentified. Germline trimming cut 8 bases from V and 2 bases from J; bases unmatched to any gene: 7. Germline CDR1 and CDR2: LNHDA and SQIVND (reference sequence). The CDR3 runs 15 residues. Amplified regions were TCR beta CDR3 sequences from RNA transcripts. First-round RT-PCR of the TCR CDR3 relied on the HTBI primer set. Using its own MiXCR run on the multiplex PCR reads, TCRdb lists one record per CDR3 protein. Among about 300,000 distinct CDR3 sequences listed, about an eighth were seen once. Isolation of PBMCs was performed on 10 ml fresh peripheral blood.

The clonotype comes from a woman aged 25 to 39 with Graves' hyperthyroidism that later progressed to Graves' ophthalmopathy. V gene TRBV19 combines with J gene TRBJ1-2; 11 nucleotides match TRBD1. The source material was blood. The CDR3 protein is CASSRDRGTNYGYTF. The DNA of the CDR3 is TGTGCCAGTTCCCGGGACAGGGGGACGAACTATGGCTACACCTTC.